Below, 4 T cell receptor beta chains from the same sample are listed, as sequenced in a study of blood T cell repertoires in COVID-19. Profiling relied on immunoSEQ multiplex PCR, and the TCRdb table lists in-frame clones only, not all of them. The sample yields 250,000 to 400,000 clones, about nine tenths seen once. The specimen sequenced was PBMCs or T cells enriched from blood (not recorded which). The receptors stem from a man in his fifties or sixties who had recovered from COVID-19.

The chain employs TRBV5-6 and TRBJ1-2; tentatively, D is TRBD1 (6 bases). V gave up 2 bases and J gave up 8 bases, with 13 bases separating them. Germline CDR1 SGHDT, CDR2 YYEEEE. The CDR3 spans 13 residues. The CDR3 is CASSFRQARGYTF. CDR3 in DNA: TGTGCCAGCAGCTTCCGACAGGCTAGGGGCTACACCTTC. The whole variable domain, remainder taken from reference TRBV5-6 and TRBJ1-2, is DAGVTQSPTHLIKTRGQQVTLRCSPKSGHDTVSWYQQALGQGPQFIFQYYEEEERQRGNFPDRFSGHQFPNYSSELNVNALLLGDSALYLCASSFRQARGYTFGSGTRLTVV.

As for this clone: Other DNA sequences within the sample encode an identical CDR3. CDR3 residues: CASSLGRSYEQYF. Here the CDR3 DNA reads TGTGCCAGCAGTTTAGGCAGATCCTACGAGCAGTACTTC. The chain recombines TRBV27 with TRBJ2-7; D gene unclear. Germline CDR1 reads MNHEY; CDR2 reads SMNVEV (reference sequence). The V end lost 2 bases, the J end lost 1 base, and 6 bases lay between the germline ends. CDR3 length equals 13 residues.

The rearrangement links TRBV5-1 to TRBJ2-2; TRBD1 agrees at 7 bases. This CDR3 has 15 residues. V was clipped by 3 bases and J by 5 bases; unmatched bases: 7. In germline, CDR1 is SGHRS, CDR2 YFSETQ. In nucleotides, the CDR3 is TGCGCCAGCAGCTCAACTCACAGGGGAACCGGGGAGCTGTTTTTT. This codes for CASSSTHRGTGELFF. The whole variable domain, filled in from reference TRBV5-1 and TRBJ2-2, reads KAGVTQTPRYLIKTRGQQVTLSCSPISGHRSVSWYQQTPGQGLQFLFEYFSETQRNKGNFPGRFSGRQFSNSRSEMNVSTLELGDSALYLCASSSTHRGTGELFFGEGSRLTVL.

Comment on this clone: The junction departs from germline at one end; a sequencing error may be responsible. This chain joins TRBV4-3 and TRBJ1-1; D unclear. The CDR3 contains 15 residues. CDR1 and CDR2 (germline): LGHNA, YSLEER. Here the CDR3 DNA reads TGCGCCAGCAGCGAAGACCGAGGGCGTAAAAAAGAAGCTTTCTTT. Translation: CASSEDRGRKKEAFF.